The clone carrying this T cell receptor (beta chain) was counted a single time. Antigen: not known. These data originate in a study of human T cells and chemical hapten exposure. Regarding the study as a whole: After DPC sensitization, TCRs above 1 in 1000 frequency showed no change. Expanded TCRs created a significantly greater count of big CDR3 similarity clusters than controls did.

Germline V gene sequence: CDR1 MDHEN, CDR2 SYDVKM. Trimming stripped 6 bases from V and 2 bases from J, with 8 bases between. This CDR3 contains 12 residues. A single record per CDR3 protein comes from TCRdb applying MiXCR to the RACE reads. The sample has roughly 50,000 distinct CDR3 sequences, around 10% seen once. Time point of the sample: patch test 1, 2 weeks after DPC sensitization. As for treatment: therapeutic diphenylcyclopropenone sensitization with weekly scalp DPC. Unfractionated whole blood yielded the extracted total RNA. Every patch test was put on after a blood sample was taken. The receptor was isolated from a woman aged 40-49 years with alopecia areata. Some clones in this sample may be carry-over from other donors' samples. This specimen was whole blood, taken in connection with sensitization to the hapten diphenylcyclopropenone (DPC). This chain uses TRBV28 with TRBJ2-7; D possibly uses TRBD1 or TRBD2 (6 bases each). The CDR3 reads CASRGGTYEQYF. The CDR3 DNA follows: TGTGCCAGCAGGGGGGGCACCTACGAGCAGTACTTC.